Following are 23 T cell receptor beta chains from one sample sequenced in a study of control samples from healthy donors and cancer patients. Measured with immunoSEQ multiplex PCR; TCRdb has only the in-frame clones, and not every one. The sample includes under 140,000 clones, 88% seen only once; the top ten take around 4%. The specimen was PBMCs. These receptors all come from a woman aged 55-69 years with lung cancer.

The rearrangement uses TRBV5-1 and TRBJ2-2; D remains unclear. Between the trimmed V and J ends, which lost 3 bases and 6 bases, there was a span of 15 bases. Germline V gene lookup returns CDR1 SGHRS and CDR2 YFSETQ. The CDR3 runs 15 residues. Written as DNA, the CDR3 is TGCGCCAGCAGCTCCGAATGGGGTACAGCCGGGGAGCTGTTTTTT. Its protein product is CASSSEWGTAGELFF.

This chain links TRBV6-1 with TRBJ2-3; D might be TRBD1 or TRBD2, each matching 7 bases. Per the germline V gene, CDR1 is MNHNS and CDR2 is SASEGT. V dropped 0 bases and J dropped 8 bases, with 15 bases sitting between them. The CDR3 has 15 residues. The CDR3 DNA reads as TGTGCCAGCAGTGAAGCGCGTCAGGGGGGGTTTACGCAGTATTTT. Translating it yields CASSEARQGGFTQYF.

The J gene is TRBJ2-1, the V gene TRBV5-4; 13 bases are shared with TRBD2. CDR3 length: 19 residues. Germline assignment: CDR1 SGHNT and CDR2 YYREEE (reference sequence). Trimming at V came to 0 bases and at J to 9 bases, leaving 15 bases not matched to a gene. The CDR3 DNA reads TGTGCCAGCAGCTTGGGCCCTCTGATGACTAGCGGGAGGCTGAGTGAGCAGTTCTTC. Protein product: CASSLGPLMTSGRLSEQFF.

This rearrangement joins TRBV6-5 to TRBJ1-1, with D uncertain. The CDR3 is 13 residues long. V gave up 2 bases and J gave up 3 bases, with 7 bases separating them. Per germline, CDR1 MNHEY and CDR2 SVGAGI. Here the CDR3 DNA reads TGTGCCAGCAGTTACCAGGAGGACACTGAAGCTTTCTTT. Its translation: CASSYQEDTEAFF.

J is TRBJ1-1 and V is TRBV4-3, with 7 bases aligning to TRBD1. V shed 3 bases, J shed 5 bases, and the junction held 3 bases outside the gene matches. CDR1 and CDR2 from the germline V gene are LGHNA and YSLEER. The length of the CDR3 is 13 residues. This chain's CDR3 is CASSQTGWTEAFF. The DNA for the CDR3 is TGCGCCAGCAGCCAGACAGGGTGGACTGAAGCTTTCTTT.

The V and J genes are TRBV7-2 and TRBJ2-7; the match to TRBD1 covers 8 bases. CDR3 length equals 13 residues. Trimming at V came to 4 bases and at J to 6 bases, leaving 5 bases not matched to a gene. CDR1 and CDR2 (germline): SGHTA, FQGNSA. CDR3 sequence (DNA): TGTGCCAGCAGCTCCGGACAGGGCGGCGAGCAGTACTTC. Translation: CASSSGQGGEQYF.

The rearrangement joins TRBV19 to TRBJ2-3; TRBD2 matches 8 bases. CDR3 length: 18 amino acids. With V trimmed by 5 bases and J by 2 bases, 15 bases remained unmatched. CDR1 LNHDA and CDR2 SQIVND come from the germline V gene (reference sequence). CDR3 coding DNA: TGTGCCAGTAGTCGTCCCCCCTCTTTAGCGGGGACCACAGATACGCAGTATTTT. This gives the protein CASSRPPSLAGTTDTQYF.

The chain joins TRBV10-3 to TRBJ2-2, with D maybe TRBD2 (7 bases). Between the trimmed V and J ends, which lost 3 bases and 5 bases, there was a span of 19 bases. Germline values: CDR1 ENHRY, CDR2 SYGVKD. CDR3 length equals 17 residues. The DNA of the CDR3 is TGTGCCATCAGTGACCCTAGCGGAGGGGGAAGAACCGGGGAGCTGTTTTTT. This translates into CAISDPSGGGRTGELFF.

The chain links TRBV19 to TRBJ2-7; 11 nucleotides align to TRBD1. The germline V gene has CDR1 LNHDA and CDR2 SQIVND (reference sequence). The CDR3 spans 15 residues. Germline trimming cut 5 bases from V and 2 bases from J; bases unmatched to any gene: 5. The CDR3 reads CASSWQGQGAYEQYF. The CDR3 region has the DNA TGTGCCAGTAGTTGGCAGGGACAGGGGGCCTACGAGCAGTACTTC.

The chain employs TRBV4-1 and TRBJ2-7; possible D gene TRBD2, 5 bases. Looked up from germline, CDR1 is MGHRA and CDR2 is YSYEKL. There are 13 residues in the CDR3. Deletions cut 4 bases from V and 3 bases from J, with 10 bases between. CDR3 sequence: CASSPNEGYEQYF. CDR3 nucleotide sequence: TGCGCCAGCAGCCCTAACGAGGGCTACGAGCAGTACTTC.

This clone has just a few counts. The rearrangement joins TRBV6-5 to TRBJ1-1; D is unresolved. V lost 4 bases and J lost 1, with 10 bases in between. The CDR3 totals 14 residues. Germline values: CDR1 MNHEY, CDR2 SVGAGI. CDR3 bases: TGTGCCAGCAGTTCTGTAGCCGCGAACACTGAAGCTTTCTTT. Translated: CASSSVAANTEAFF.

This clone came up a few times. This chain uses TRBV7-8 with TRBJ2-1; D remains ambiguous. Germline V gene sequence: CDR1 SGHVS, CDR2 FQNEAQ. The germline V and J ends were trimmed by 1 base and 4 bases, with 23 bases remaining between them. This CDR3 is 19 amino acids long. The CDR3 coding sequence is TGTGCCAGCAGCTTAGATGGTATTAGCCCGTACAGTTTATACAATGAGCAGTTCTTC. Translated: CASSLDGISPYSLYNEQFF.

This chain uses TRBV28 with TRBJ1-4, with unresolved D. Per germline, CDR1 MDHEN and CDR2 SYDVKM. V lost 4 bases to trimming and J lost 0 bases, with 6 bases between them. This CDR3 has 14 residues. In DNA, the CDR3 is TGTGCCAGCAGTTCGATCGCAACTAATGAAAAACTGTTTTTT. Protein product: CASSSIATNEKLFF.

There are a few counts of this clone. This chain joins TRBV7-3 and TRBJ2-7, with D perhaps TRBD1 or TRBD2 (5 bases each). Trimming shortened V by 0 bases and J by 5 bases, and 14 bases separated the two germline ends. This CDR3 has 15 residues. Germline values: CDR1 SGHTA, CDR2 FQGTGA. The DNA of the CDR3 is TGTGCCAGCAGCTTAACGGGGGATGGGGCCAACGAGCAGTACTTC. Amino acids: CASSLTGDGANEQYF.

The chain combines TRBV2 with TRBJ2-1; no definite D call. The V end lost 7 bases, the J end lost 1 base, and 5 bases lay between the germline ends. Germline CDR1 SNHLY, CDR2 FYNNEI. This CDR3 region has 12 residues. In DNA form, the CDR3 reads TGTGCCAGCAAGGGTTCCTACAATGAGCAGTTCTTC. This encodes CASKGSYNEQFF.

V gene TRBV24-1 combines with J gene TRBJ2-7, with D perhaps TRBD1 (7 bases). Germline V lookup: CDR1 KGHDR, CDR2 SFDVKD. CDR3 length: 12 residues. Trimming removed 10 bases from V and 0 bases from J, with 9 bases in between. CDR3 coding DNA: TGTGCCACGCGGGACAGCTCCTACGAGCAGTACTTC. Translated: CATRDSSYEQYF.

The chain links TRBV9 to TRBJ1-4, with a weak D call TRBD1 (6 bases). Trimming cost V 0 bases and J 8 bases, with 11 bases left between them. Looked up from germline, CDR1 is SGDLS and CDR2 is YYNGEE. The CDR3 covers 14 residues. The chain's CDR3 is CASSVGTVGEKLFF. The CDR3 coding sequence is TGTGCCAGCAGCGTAGGGACAGTGGGGGAAAAACTGTTTTTT.

The chain joins TRBV30 to TRBJ1-5, with TRBD1 matching over 8 bases. Germline CDR1 GTSNPN, CDR2 SVGIG (reference sequence). This CDR3 has 14 residues. V was clipped by 6 bases and J by 4 bases; unmatched bases: 8. CDR3 sequence (DNA): TGTGCCTGTACACAGGACAGGGCTAATCAGCCCCAGCATTTT. Its translation: CACTQDRANQPQHF.

This chain joins TRBV6-5 and TRBJ1-1; a weak D match, TRBD1 (5 bases). Between the trimmed V and J ends, which lost 10 bases and 0 bases, there was a span of 9 bases. The length of the CDR3 is 12 residues. The germline V gene has CDR1 MNHEY and CDR2 SVGAGI. DNA for the CDR3: TGTGCCACGAACAGGCTGAACACTGAAGCTTTCTTT. It codes for CATNRLNTEAFF.

The V gene is TRBV5-1, the J gene TRBJ1-1; no clear D. V was clipped by 2 bases and J by 5 bases, with 13 bases between them. The CDR3 contains 14 residues. CDR1 is SGHRS, CDR2 YFSETQ, per germline. The CDR3 DNA reads as TGCGCCAGCAGCTTTGATGAGGGAAAGACTGAAGCTTTCTTT. It is translated as CASSFDEGKTEAFF.

V gene TRBV19 combines with J gene TRBJ1-1; D is perhaps TRBD1 (6 bases). The CDR3 is made up of 13 amino acids. Trimming cost V 2 bases and J 5 bases, with 9 bases left between them. CDR1 is LNHDA, CDR2 SQIVND, per germline (reference sequence). CDR3 coding DNA: TGTGCCAGTAGTATACAGGGGCAAACTGAAGCTTTCTTT. This gives the protein CASSIQGQTEAFF.

The chain recombines TRBV4-2 with TRBJ2-1; TRBD1 or TRBD2 may be the D gene (5 bases each). The CDR3 runs to 14 residues. Per the germline V gene, CDR1 is LGHNA and CDR2 is YNFKEQ. The V end was cut by 7 bases, the J end by 5 bases, with 15 bases between. The CDR3 spells CASTIGTENNEQFF. The CDR3 nucleotides are TGTGCCAGCACTATCGGGACCGAAAACAATGAGCAGTTCTTC.

In this sample, this clone turned up once. This chain uses TRBV6-4 with TRBJ1-6; D perhaps matches TRBD1 (6 bases). The CDR3 spans 15 residues. Germline-derived CDR1 and CDR2 are MRHNA and SNTAGT. V was pared by 5 bases and J by 10 bases, with 18 bases between. CDR3 in amino acids: CASSPEGGYGSPLHF. In DNA, the CDR3 is TGTGCCAGCAGTCCAGAGGGGGGGTACGGATCACCCCTCCACTTT.